The sequence of this T cell receptor (beta chain) was determined in a study of CD8 T cells in ankylosing spondylitis (dated by TCRdb to 2017 to 2019). In the study overall: To find TCR variants linked to disease, the study profiled T cell receptor beta repertoires in ankylosing spondylitis patients and healthy donors. The whole study cohort included under 140 healthy donors and about two dozen ankylosing spondylitis patients. Samples of peripheral blood were taken, and for ankylosing spondylitis patients, synovial fluid was collected as well. General findings and caveats noted by the study authors: In peripheral blood, the disease-linked clones were found at relatively low frequencies and had a CD8+ phenotype. A TCR beta motif made up of several highly homologous amino acid variants appeared to be characteristic of blood from ankylosing spondylitis patients. The disease-linked clones were reported as significantly enriched in matched synovial fluid samples from ankylosing spondylitis patients. Some motif variants had previously been reported in the synovial fluid and blood of reactive arthritis patients, which suggests shared mechanisms of disease initiation.

This clonotype was picked up a small number of times. The specificity of this receptor is unknown. Nothing much larger sits one base from this clone, and base qualities are not available. TCRdb lists the instrument as Illumina HiSeq 2500. TCR beta libraries were prepared by quantitative 5'-RACE with molecular barcodes. Per the authors' processing: A new computational method based on a probabilistic model of VDJ rearrangement was used to identify disease-linked TCR variants. TCRdb reanalyzed the raw reads on its own, using fastp at Q25 for trimming and MiXCR for clone calling, and kept in-frame beta chains. Rows with a matching CDR3 protein are joined into one entry that keeps the most common DNA and genes. TCRdb assigned the V and J calls; the authors' analysis was not used. Counted in this sample were about 280,000 distinct CDR3 sequences; around 20% of them appeared once. About 8% of the sample rests with the top ten.

Sequencing was performed on blood, either unsorted or a sorted T cell fraction (not recorded which). This clonotype was sampled from a male donor with ankylosing spondylitis or in good health (not recorded which).

Here the CDR3 is given as CASSGGQATGGNTIYF. The DNA sequence reads TGCGCCAGCAGCGGGGGACAGGCCACCGGTGGAAACACCATATATTTT. Recombination connected TRBV5-1 to TRBJ1-3, with 8 bases aligning to TRBD1. Clipping removes 4 bases from V and 3 bases from J, with 9 as the unmatched junction base count. The CDR1 and CDR2 encoded by the germline V gene are SGHRS and YFSETQ. The CDR3 starts with the cysteine, ends with the phenylalanine, and has 16 residues. Solely the CDR3 DNA is kept, with 48 bases framed from the first base.